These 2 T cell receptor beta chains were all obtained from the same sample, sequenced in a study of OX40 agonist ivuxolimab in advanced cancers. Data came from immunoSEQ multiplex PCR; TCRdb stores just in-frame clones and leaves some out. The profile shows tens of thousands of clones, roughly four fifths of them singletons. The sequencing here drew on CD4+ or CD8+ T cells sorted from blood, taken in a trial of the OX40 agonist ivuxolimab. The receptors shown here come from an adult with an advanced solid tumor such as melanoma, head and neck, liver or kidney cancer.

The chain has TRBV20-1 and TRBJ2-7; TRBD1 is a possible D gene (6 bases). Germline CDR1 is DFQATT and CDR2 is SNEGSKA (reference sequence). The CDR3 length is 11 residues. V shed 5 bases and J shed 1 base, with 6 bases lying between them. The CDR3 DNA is TGCAGTGCTGGACAGTCCTACGAGCAGTACTTC. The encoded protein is CSAGQSYEQYF.

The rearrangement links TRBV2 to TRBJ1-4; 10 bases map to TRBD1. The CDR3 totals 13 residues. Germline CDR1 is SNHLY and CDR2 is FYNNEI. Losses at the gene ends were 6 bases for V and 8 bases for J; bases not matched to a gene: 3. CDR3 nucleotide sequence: TGTGCCAGCAGCCGGGACAGGGGCGAAAAACTGTTTTTT. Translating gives CASSRDRGEKLFF.